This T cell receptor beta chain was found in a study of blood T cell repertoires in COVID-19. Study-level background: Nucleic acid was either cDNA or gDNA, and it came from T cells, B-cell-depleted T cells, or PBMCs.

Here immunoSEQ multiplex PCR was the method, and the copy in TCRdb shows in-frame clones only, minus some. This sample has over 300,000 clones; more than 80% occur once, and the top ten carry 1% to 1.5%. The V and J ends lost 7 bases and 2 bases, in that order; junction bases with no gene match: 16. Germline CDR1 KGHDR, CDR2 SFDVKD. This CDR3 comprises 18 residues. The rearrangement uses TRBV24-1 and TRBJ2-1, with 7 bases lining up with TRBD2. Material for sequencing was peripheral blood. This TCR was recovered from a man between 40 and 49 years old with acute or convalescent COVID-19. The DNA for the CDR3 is TGTGCCACCAGACGGACTAGATCGCTTAAACGAACCTACAATGAGCAGTTCTTC. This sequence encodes CATRRTRSLKRTYNEQFF.